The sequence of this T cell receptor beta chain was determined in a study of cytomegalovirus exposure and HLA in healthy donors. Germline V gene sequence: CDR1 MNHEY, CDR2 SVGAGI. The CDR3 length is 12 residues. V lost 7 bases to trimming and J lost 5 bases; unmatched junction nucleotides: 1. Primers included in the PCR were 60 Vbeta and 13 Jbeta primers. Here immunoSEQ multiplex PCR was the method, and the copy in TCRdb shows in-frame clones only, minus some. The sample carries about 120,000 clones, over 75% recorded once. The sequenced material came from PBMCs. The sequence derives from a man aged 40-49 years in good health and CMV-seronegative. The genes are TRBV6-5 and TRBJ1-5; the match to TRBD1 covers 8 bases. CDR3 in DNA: TGTGCCAGCAAACAGGGGGATCAGCCCCAGCATTTT. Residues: CASKQGDQPQHF.